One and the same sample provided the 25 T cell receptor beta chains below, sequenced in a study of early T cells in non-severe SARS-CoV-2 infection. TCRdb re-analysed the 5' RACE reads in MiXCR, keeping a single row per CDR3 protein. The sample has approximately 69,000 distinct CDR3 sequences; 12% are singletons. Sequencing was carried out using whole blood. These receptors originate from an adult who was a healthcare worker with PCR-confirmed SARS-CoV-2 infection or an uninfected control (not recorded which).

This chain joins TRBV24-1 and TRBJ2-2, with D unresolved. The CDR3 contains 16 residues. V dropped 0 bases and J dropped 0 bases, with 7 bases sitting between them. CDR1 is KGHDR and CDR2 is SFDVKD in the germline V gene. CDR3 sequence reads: CATSDLRRSNTGELFF. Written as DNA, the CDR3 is TGTGCCACCAGTGATTTGCGGCGGTCGAACACCGGGGAGCTGTTTTTT.

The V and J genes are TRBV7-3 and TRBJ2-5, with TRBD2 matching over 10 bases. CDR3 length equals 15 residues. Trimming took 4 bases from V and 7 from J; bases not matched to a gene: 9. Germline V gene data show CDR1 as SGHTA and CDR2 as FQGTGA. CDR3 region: CASSSLAGEGGTQYF. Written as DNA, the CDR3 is TGTGCCAGCAGCTCCCTAGCGGGGGAGGGCGGGACCCAGTACTTC.

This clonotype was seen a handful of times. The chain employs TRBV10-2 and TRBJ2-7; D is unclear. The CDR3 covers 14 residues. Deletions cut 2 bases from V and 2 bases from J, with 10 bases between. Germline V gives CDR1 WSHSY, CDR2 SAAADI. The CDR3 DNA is TGCGCCAGCAGTGAGGACGATCCCCCCTACGAGCAGTACTTC. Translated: CASSEDDPPYEQYF.

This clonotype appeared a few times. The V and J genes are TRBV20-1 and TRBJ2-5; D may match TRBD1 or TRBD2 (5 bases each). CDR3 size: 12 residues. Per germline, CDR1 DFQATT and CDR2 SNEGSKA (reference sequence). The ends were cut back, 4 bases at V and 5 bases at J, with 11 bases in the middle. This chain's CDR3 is CSAKGTGETQYF. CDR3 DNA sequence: TGCAGTGCTAAGGGGACCGGGGAGACCCAGTACTTC.

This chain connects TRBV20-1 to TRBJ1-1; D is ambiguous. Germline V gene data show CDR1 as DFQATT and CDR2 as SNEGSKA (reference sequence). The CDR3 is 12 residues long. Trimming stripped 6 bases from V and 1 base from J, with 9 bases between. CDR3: CSARHSNTEAFF. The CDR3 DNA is TGCAGTGCACGACACTCGAACACTGAAGCTTTCTTT.

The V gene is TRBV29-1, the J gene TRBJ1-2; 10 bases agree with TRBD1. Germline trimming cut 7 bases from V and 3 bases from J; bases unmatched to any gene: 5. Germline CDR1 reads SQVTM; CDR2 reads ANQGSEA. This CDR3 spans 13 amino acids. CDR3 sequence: CSGSTGGDYGYTF. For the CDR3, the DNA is TGCAGCGGCTCGACAGGGGGCGACTATGGCTACACCTTC. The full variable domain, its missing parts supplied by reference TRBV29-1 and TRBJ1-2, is SAVISQKPSRDICQRGTSLTIQCQVDSQVTMMFWYRQQPGQSLTLIATANQGSEATYESGFVIDKFPISRPNLTFSTLTVSNMSPEDSSIYLCSGSTGGDYGYTFGSGTRLTVV.

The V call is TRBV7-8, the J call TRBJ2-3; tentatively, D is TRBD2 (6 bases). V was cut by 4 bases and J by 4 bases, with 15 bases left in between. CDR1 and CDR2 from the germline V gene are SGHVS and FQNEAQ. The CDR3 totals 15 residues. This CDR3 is CASSSGGPQADTQYF. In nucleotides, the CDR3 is TGTGCCAGCAGCTCAGGAGGGCCGCAGGCAGATACGCAGTATTTT. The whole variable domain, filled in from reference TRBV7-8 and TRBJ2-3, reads GAGVSQSPRYKVAKRGQDVALRCDPISGHVSLFWYQQALGQGPEFLTYFQNEAQLDKSGLPSDRFFAERPEGSVSTLKIQRTQQEDSAVYLCASSSGGPQADTQYFGPGTRLTVL.

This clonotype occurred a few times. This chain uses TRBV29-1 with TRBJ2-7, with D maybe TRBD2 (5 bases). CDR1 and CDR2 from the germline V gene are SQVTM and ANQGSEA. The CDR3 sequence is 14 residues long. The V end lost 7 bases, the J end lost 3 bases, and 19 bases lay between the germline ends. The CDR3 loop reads CSAGEGGSRYEQYF. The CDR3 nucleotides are TGCAGCGCCGGAGAGGGTGGCAGCCGCTACGAGCAGTACTTC.

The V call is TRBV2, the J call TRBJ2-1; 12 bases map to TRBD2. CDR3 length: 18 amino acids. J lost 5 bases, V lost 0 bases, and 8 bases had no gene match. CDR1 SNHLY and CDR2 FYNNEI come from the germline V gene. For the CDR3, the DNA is TGTGCCAGCAGTGAAGCGGGGACCGGACTAGCGGGAAACAATGAGCAGTTCTTC. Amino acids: CASSEAGTGLAGNNEQFF. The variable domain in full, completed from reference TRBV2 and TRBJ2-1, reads EPEVTQTPSHQVTQMGQEVILRCVPISNHLYFYWYRQILGQKVEFLVSFYNNEISEKSEIFDDQFSVERPDGSNFTLKIRSTKLEDSAMYFCASSEAGTGLAGNNEQFFGPGTRLTVL.

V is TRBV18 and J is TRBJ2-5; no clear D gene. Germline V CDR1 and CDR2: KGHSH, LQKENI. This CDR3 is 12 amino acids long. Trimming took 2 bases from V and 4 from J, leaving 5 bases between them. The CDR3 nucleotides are TGTGCCAGCTCACCAGGGGTAGAGACCCAGTACTTC. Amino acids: CASSPGVETQYF.

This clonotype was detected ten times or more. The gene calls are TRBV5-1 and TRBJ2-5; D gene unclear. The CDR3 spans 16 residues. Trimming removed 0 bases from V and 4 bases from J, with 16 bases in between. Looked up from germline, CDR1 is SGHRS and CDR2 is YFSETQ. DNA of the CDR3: TGCGCCAGCAGCTTGGCTTCGGGTGTGGGTGGAGAGACCCAGTACTTC. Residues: CASSLASGVGGETQYF. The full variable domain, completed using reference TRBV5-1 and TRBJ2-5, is KAGVTQTPRYLIKTRGQQVTLSCSPISGHRSVSWYQQTPGQGLQFLFEYFSETQRNKGNFPGRFSGRQFSNSRSEMNVSTLELGDSALYLCASSLASGVGGETQYFGPGTRLLVL.

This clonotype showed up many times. The CDR3 sequence is CASSTKTRTSGRSYEQYF. CDR3 DNA: TGTGCCAGCAGCACAAAGACCCGGACTAGCGGGAGGTCCTACGAGCAGTACTTC. The rearrangement links TRBV11-3 to TRBJ2-7; 14 bases are shared with TRBD2. With 5 bases clipped from V and 1 base from J, the junction kept 10 bases outside the gene matches. Germline V gene lookup returns CDR1 SGHNT and CDR2 YENEEA. This CDR3 contains 18 residues. The complete variable domain, with remaining parts taken from reference TRBV11-3 and TRBJ2-7, reads EAGVVQSPRYKIIEKKQPVAFWCNPISGHNTLYWYLQNLGQGPELLIRYENEEAVDDSQLPKDRFSAERLKGVDSTLKIQPAELGDSAVYLCASSTKTRTSGRSYEQYFGPGTRLTVT.

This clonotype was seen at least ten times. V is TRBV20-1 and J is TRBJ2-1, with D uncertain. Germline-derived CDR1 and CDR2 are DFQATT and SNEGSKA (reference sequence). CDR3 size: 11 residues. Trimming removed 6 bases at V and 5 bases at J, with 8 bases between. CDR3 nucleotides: TGCAGTGCGACCGCCGACAATGAGCAGTTCTTC. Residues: CSATADNEQFF.

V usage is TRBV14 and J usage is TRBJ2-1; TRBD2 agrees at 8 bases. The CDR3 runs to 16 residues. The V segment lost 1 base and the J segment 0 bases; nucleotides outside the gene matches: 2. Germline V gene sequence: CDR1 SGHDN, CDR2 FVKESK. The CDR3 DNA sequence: TGTGCCAGCAGCCAAGTCGGGGGGGCCTCCTACAATGAGCAGTTCTTC. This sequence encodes CASSQVGGASYNEQFF.

CDR3 bases: TGCAGCGTTGCCGGGGACCCTCGCACAGATACGCAGTATTTT. Translating it yields CSVAGDPRTDTQYF. The chain is built from TRBV29-1 and TRBJ2-3, with D tentatively TRBD1 or TRBD2 (5 bases each). The V and J ends lost 4 bases and 1 base respectively, with 12 bases between them. The CDR3 spans 14 residues. Germline V gives CDR1 SQVTM, CDR2 ANQGSEA.

CDR3 DNA: TGCGCCAGCAGCCTGACAGGGGCCCAAGAGACCCAGTACTTC. This encodes CASSLTGAQETQYF. The chain joins TRBV5-1 to TRBJ2-5; 8 positions agree with TRBD1. Per the germline V gene, CDR1 is SGHRS and CDR2 is YFSETQ. This CDR3 comprises 14 residues. The J segment lost 1 base and the V segment lost 4 bases, leaving 3 bases of the junction unmatched.

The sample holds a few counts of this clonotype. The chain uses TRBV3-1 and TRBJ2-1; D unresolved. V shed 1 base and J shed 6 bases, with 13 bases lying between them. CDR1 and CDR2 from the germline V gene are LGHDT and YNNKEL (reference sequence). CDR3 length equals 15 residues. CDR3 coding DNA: TGTGCCAGCAGCCAAGGACAAACGGGCAGCAATGAGCAGTTCTTC. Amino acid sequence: CASSQGQTGSNEQFF.

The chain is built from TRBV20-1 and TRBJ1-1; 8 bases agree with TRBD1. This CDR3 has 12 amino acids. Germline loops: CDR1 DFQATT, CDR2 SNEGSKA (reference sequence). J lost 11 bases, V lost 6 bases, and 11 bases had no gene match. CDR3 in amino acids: CSAKGQAVKAFF. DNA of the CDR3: TGCAGTGCCAAGGGACAGGCCGTGAAGGCTTTCTTT.

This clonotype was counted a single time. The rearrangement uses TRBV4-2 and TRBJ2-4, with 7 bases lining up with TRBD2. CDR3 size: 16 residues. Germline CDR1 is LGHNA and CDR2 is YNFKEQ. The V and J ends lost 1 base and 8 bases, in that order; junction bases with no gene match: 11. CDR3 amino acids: CASSQVGAGVRDIQYF. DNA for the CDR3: TGTGCCAGCAGCCAAGTTGGGGCGGGGGTTCGCGACATTCAGTACTTC.

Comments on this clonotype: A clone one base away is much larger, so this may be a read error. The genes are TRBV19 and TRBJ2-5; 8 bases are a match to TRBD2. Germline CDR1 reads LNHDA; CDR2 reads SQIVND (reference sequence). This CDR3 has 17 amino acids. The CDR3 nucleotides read TGTGTCAGTAGTATAGATTGGGGTGCAGCGGGAGTTGAGACCCAGTACTTC. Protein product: CVSSIDWGAAGVETQYF.

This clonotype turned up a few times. The CDR3 coding sequence is TGTGCCAGCACCCGTATGGTAGGGGGAGGTCCCGGGGAGCTGTTTTTT. Residues: CASTRMVGGGPGELFF. The rearrangement links TRBV7-2 to TRBJ2-2, with D perhaps matching TRBD1 or TRBD2 (6 bases each). From germline, CDR1 is SGHTA and CDR2 FQGNSA. CDR3 length: 16 amino acids. The V end was cut by 7 bases, the J end by 6 bases, with 21 bases between.

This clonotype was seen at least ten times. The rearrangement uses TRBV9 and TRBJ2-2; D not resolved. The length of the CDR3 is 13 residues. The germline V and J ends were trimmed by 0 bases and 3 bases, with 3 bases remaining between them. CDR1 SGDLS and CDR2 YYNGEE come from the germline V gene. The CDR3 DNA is TGTGCCAGCAGCGTAGACCACACCGGGGAGCTGTTTTTT. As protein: CASSVDHTGELFF.

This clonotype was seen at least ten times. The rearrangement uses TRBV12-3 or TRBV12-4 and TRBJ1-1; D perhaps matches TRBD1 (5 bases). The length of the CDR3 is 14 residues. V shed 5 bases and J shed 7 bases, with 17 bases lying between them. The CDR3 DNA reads TGTGCCAGCAGTCCCCCACCGGGACTACATGAAGCTTTCTTT. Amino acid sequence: CASSPPPGLHEAFF.

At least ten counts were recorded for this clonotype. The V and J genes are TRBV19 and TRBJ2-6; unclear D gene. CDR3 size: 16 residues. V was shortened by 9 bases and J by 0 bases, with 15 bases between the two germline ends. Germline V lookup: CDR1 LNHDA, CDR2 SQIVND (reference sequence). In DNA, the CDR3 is TGTGCCAGCAATCCAGACCGGAGCTCTGGGGCCAACGTCCTGACTTTC. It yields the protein CASNPDRSSGANVLTF. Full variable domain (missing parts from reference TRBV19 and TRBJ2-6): DGGITQSPKYLFRKEGQNVTLSCEQNLNHDAMYWYRQDPGQGLRLIYYSQIVNDFQKGDIAEGYSVSREKKESFPLTVTSAQKNPTAFYLCASNPDRSSGANVLTFGAGSRLTVL.

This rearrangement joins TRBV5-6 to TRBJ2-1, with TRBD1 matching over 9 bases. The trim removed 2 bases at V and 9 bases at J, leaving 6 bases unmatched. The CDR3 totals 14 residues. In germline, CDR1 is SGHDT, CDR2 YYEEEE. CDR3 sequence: CASSLSQGASEQFF. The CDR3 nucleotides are TGTGCCAGCAGCTTATCACAGGGGGCGAGTGAGCAGTTCTTC. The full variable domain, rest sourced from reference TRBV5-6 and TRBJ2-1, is DAGVTQSPTHLIKTRGQQVTLRCSPKSGHDTVSWYQQALGQGPQFIFQYYEEEERQRGNFPDRFSGHQFPNYSSELNVNALLLGDSALYLCASSLSQGASEQFFGPGTRLTVL.